The rows below give T cell receptor beta chains drawn from one sample of a study of cytomegalovirus exposure and HLA in healthy donors. The method was immunoSEQ multiplex PCR; TCRdb's version includes in-frame clones alone and lacks a portion of them. The data hold over 150,000 clones, with roughly 80% observed a single time. Sequenced sample: PBMCs. The receptors were gathered from a woman aged 30 to 39 in good health and CMV-seropositive. Each CDR3 is given with its conserved first and last residue. Each record gives: CDR3 length, clone size, J gene, V gene, D gene, CDR3 protein, CDR3 DNA. The D gene is left open where the match is weak. Size is omitted from some rows. Given values are once, few, many or a class for expanded clones.

>15|-|TRBJ2-7|TRBV14|-
CASSLGGDGTYEQYF
TGTGCCAGCAGCTTAGGCGGGGACGGCACCTACGAGCAGTACTTC
>15|-|TRBJ2-1|TRBV4-3|-
CASSPTSSSYNEQFF
TGCGCCAGCAGCCCGACTTCCAGCTCCTACAATGAGCAGTTCTTC
>15|-|TRBJ2-3|TRBV5-8|-
CASSWGWPETDTQYF
TGTGCCAGCAGCTGGGGCTGGCCAGAAACAGATACGCAGTATTTT
>15|few|TRBJ1-2|TRBV28|-
CASSLLGEANYGYTF
TGTGCCAGCAGTTTATTAGGGGAGGCTAACTATGGCTACACCTTC
>12|-|TRBJ1-6|TRBV30|TRBD1
CAWDRGLTPLHF
TGTGCCTGGGACAGGGGTTTGACACCCCTCCACTTT
>16|-|TRBJ2-3|TRBV11-2|-
CASSSLSGSRTDTQYF
TGTGCCAGCAGCTCCCTTAGCGGCAGCCGAACCGATACGCAGTATTTT
>15|few|TRBJ1-6|TRBV28|-
CASSLHTSYNSPLHF
TGTGCCAGCAGTTTGCACACGTCCTATAATTCACCCCTCCACTTT
>15|-|TRBJ1-1|TRBV10-3|TRBD1
CAIRDRGLMNTEAFF
TGTGCCATCAGGGACAGGGGACTCATGAACACTGAAGCTTTCTTT
>14|-|TRBJ1-1|TRBV6-5|-
CASSQWGRDTEAFF
TGTGCCAGCAGCCAGTGGGGGCGCGACACTGAAGCTTTCTTT
>18|once|TRBJ2-3|TRBV9|TRBD1
CASSATPGTGVSTDTQYF
TGTGCCAGCAGCGCCACTCCCGGGACAGGGGTTAGCACAGATACGCAGTATTTT
>15|-|TRBJ2-5|TRBV4-1|-
CASSQAGRRAETQYF
TGCGCCAGCAGCCAAGCAGGGCGAAGGGCAGAGACCCAGTACTTC
>14|-|TRBJ2-2|TRBV11-2|-
CATGEQRITGELFF
TGTGCCACCGGGGAGCAGCGGATCACCGGGGAGCTGTTTTTT
>19|-|TRBJ1-3|TRBV19|-
CASSIGGFGQRRPMDTIYF
TGTGCCAGTAGTATAGGGGGTTTTGGACAGCGCCGACCTATGGACACCATATATTTT
>18|-|TRBJ1-2|TRBV5-5|TRBD1
CASSASGSGTGANYGYTF
TGTGCCAGCAGCGCCTCGGGGAGCGGGACAGGGGCTAACTATGGCTACACCTTC
>14|few|TRBJ2-7|TRBV5-1|TRBD2
CASSLTSGSPEQYF
TGCGCCAGCAGCTTAACTAGCGGCTCACCCGAGCAGTACTTC
>18|-|TRBJ1-2|TRBV9|-
CASSVGGDDSLLHYGYTF
TGTGCCAGCAGCGTAGGGGGGGACGACTCCCTCTTACACTATGGCTACACCTTC